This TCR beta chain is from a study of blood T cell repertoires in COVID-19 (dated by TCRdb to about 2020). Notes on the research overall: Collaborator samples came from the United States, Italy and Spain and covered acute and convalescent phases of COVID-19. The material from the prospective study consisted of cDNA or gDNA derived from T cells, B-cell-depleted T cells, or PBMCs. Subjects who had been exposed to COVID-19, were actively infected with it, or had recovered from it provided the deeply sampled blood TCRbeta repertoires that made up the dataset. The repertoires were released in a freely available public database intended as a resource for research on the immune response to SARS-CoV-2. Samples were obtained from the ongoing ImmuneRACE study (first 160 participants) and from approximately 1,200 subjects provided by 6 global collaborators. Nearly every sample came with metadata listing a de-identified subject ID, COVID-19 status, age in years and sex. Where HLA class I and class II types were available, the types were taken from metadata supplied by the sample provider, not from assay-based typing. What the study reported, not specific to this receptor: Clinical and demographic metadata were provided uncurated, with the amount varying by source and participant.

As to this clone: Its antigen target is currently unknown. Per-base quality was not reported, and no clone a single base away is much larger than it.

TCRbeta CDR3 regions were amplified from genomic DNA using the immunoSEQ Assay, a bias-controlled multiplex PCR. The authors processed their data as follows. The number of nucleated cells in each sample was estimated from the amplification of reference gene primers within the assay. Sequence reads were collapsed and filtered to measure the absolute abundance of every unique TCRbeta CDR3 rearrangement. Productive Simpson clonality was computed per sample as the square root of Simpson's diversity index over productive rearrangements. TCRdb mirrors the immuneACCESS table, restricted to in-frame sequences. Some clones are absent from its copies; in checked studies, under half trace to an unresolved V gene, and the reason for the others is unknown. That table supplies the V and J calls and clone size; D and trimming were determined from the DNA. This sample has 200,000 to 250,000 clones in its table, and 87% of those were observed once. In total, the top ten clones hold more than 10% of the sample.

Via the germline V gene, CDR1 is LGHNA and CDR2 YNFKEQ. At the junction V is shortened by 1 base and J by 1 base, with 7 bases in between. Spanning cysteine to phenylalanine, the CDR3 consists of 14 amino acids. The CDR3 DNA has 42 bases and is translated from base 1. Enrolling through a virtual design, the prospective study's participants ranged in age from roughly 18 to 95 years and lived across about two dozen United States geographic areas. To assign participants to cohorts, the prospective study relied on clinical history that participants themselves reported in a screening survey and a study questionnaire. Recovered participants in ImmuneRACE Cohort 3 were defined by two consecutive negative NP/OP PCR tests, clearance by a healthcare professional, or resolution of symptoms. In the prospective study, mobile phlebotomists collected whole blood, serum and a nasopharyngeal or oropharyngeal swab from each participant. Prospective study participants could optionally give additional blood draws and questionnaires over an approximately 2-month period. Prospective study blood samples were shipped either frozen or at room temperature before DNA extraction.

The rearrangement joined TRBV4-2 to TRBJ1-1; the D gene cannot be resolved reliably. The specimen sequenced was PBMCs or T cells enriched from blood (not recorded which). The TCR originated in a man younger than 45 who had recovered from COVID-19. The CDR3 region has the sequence CASSQVFKNTEAFF. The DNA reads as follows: TGTGCCAGCAGCCAAGTGTTTAAGAACACTGAAGCTTTCTTT.